This T cell receptor beta chain was captured by sequencing in a study of blood T cell repertoires in COVID-19. As for the study in general: Sample material is recorded as cDNA or gDNA derived from T cells, B-cell-depleted T cells, or PBMCs.

The assay was immunoSEQ multiplex PCR, and TCRdb's table has in-frame clones only and misses some. The sample shows more than 250,000 clones, approximately 88% of them seen only once. The TCR comes from a human donor in a cohort sampled during active COVID-19. Sample: peripheral blood.

CDR3 protein: CARLYNQGAKDEQYF. The CDR3, as DNA: TGTGCCAGATTATATAACCAGGGGGCGAAGGACGAGCAGTACTTC. The chain links TRBV19 to TRBJ2-7; the match to TRBD1 covers 8 bases. Germline V gives CDR1 LNHDA, CDR2 SQIVND (reference sequence). There are 15 residues in the CDR3. Unmatched junction bases numbered 15, after V lost 9 bases and J lost 5 bases.